The rows below give T cell receptor beta chains drawn from one sample of a study of CD8 T cells in Susac syndrome. TCRdb reprocessed the immunoSEQ multiplex PCR reads via MiXCR and lists one record per CDR3 protein. The data show 100,000 to 150,000 distinct CDR3 sequences, 80% to 85% seen once. What was sequenced was CD8+ T cells from PBMCs. The receptors were gathered from a human donor with multiple sclerosis. Each CDR3 is given with its conserved first and last residue. A D gene is named only where the DNA matches it firmly. Clone size is not always given. Where it is, it says once, few, many or a class for expanded clones.

d_gene: .
j_gene: TRBJ2-2
v_gene: TRBV4-1
abundance: .
CDR3nt: TGCGCCAGCGGATCCACCGGGACCTCTAACACCGGGGAGCTGTTTTTT
CDR3aa: CASGSTGTSNTGELFF

d_gene: .
j_gene: TRBJ2-7
v_gene: TRBV27
abundance: .
CDR3nt: TGTGCCAGCAGTTTATCAGGCAGGTTCGACTCCTACGAGCAGTACTTC
CDR3aa: CASSLSGRFDSYEQYF

d_gene: .
j_gene: TRBJ1-6
v_gene: TRBV27
abundance: .
CDR3nt: TGTGCCAGCACGCCGACAGTTATAAGCTCCTATAATTCACCCCTCCACTTT
CDR3aa: CASTPTVISSYNSPLHF

d_gene: TRBD2
j_gene: TRBJ2-1
v_gene: TRBV19
abundance: once
CDR3nt: TGTGCCAGTAGCCCTGGCGGGAGTGACTACAATGAGCAGTTCTTC
CDR3aa: CASSPGGSDYNEQFF

d_gene: .
j_gene: TRBJ1-2
v_gene: TRBV2
abundance: .
CDR3nt: TGTGCCAGCAGTGAACTCCCCGGACCCCCCTATGGCTACACCTTC
CDR3aa: CASSELPGPPYGYTF

d_gene: .
j_gene: TRBJ1-3
v_gene: TRBV7-9
abundance: few
CDR3nt: TGTGCCAGCAGCCAACCCTTAGGCAGCAACACCATATATTTT
CDR3aa: CASSQPLGSNTIYF

d_gene: .
j_gene: TRBJ1-1
v_gene: TRBV29-1
abundance: .
CDR3nt: TGCAGCGTTGACGGGGGAAACACTGAAGCTTTCTTT
CDR3aa: CSVDGGNTEAFF

d_gene: TRBD2
j_gene: TRBJ2-1
v_gene: TRBV7-9
abundance: .
CDR3nt: TGTGCCAGCAAGACTAGCGGGGGGTACAATGAGCAGTTCTTC
CDR3aa: CASKTSGGYNEQFF

d_gene: .
j_gene: TRBJ2-1
v_gene: TRBV4-3
abundance: .
CDR3nt: TGCGCCAGCAGCCAAGGTCTGGCTAGCAATAGCAATGAGCAGTTCTTC
CDR3aa: CASSQGLASNSNEQFF

d_gene: .
j_gene: TRBJ1-1
v_gene: TRBV19
abundance: .
CDR3nt: TGTGCCAGTAGTATGGATCCGGAGAAAGCTTTCTTT
CDR3aa: CASSMDPEKAFF

d_gene: TRBD1
j_gene: TRBJ2-5
v_gene: TRBV10-3
abundance: few
CDR3nt: TGTGCCATCAGCGACAGGGACCGGTGGGAAGAGACCCAGTACTTC
CDR3aa: CAISDRDRWEETQYF

d_gene: .
j_gene: TRBJ1-1
v_gene: TRBV2
abundance: .
CDR3nt: TGTGCCAGCAGGGGGATTCGGGACACTGAAGCTTTCTTT
CDR3aa: CASRGIRDTEAFF

d_gene: .
j_gene: TRBJ2-1
v_gene: TRBV5-1
abundance: .
CDR3nt: TGCGCCAGCAGCGAGGGAGGGGGCAATGAGCAGTTCTTC
CDR3aa: CASSEGGGNEQFF

d_gene: .
j_gene: TRBJ1-5
v_gene: TRBV24-1
abundance: .
CDR3nt: TGTGCCACCAGTGCCCCCGAAGAGCCCCAGCATTTT
CDR3aa: CATSAPEEPQHF

d_gene: .
j_gene: TRBJ1-2
v_gene: TRBV19
abundance: few
CDR3nt: TGTGCCAGTACCGCGCCCGGAACGGGCGGGTCATGGGATGGCTACACCTTC
CDR3aa: CASTAPGTGGSWDGYTF

d_gene: .
j_gene: TRBJ2-1
v_gene: TRBV9
abundance: few
CDR3nt: TGTGCCAGCAGCGGAGGACTACACAATGAGCAGTTCTTC
CDR3aa: CASSGGLHNEQFF

d_gene: TRBD2
j_gene: TRBJ2-1
v_gene: TRBV12-3/TRBV12-4
abundance: once
CDR3nt: TGTGCCAGCAGTTTGAACGGGAGGGATGAGCAGTTCTTC
CDR3aa: CASSLNGRDEQFF

d_gene: TRBD1
j_gene: TRBJ2-5
v_gene: TRBV12-3/TRBV12-4
abundance: .
CDR3nt: TGTGCCAGCAGCCGATTCGGACAGGGTGGAGAGACCCAGTACTTC
CDR3aa: CASSRFGQGGETQYF

d_gene: .
j_gene: TRBJ2-5
v_gene: TRBV10-3
abundance: .
CDR3nt: TGTGCCATCAGTGAGTTGGTCCGGGGGGCCCGGGAGACCCAGTACTTC
CDR3aa: CAISELVRGARETQYF

d_gene: TRBD1
j_gene: TRBJ1-1
v_gene: TRBV15
abundance: .
CDR3nt: TGTGCCACCAGCAGAGATGGGGACAGTATGAACACTGAAGCTTTCTTT
CDR3aa: CATSRDGDSMNTEAFF

d_gene: .
j_gene: TRBJ2-1
v_gene: TRBV2
abundance: once
CDR3nt: TGTGCCAGCAGTGAATTGGACGGAGTCAATGAGCAGTTCTTC
CDR3aa: CASSELDGVNEQFF

d_gene: .
j_gene: TRBJ2-1
v_gene: TRBV5-4
abundance: .
CDR3nt: TGTGCCAGCAGCCGTGCTGGGGACTATGAGCAGTTCTTC
CDR3aa: CASSRAGDYEQFF